The 11 T cell receptor beta chains below come from one sample, sequenced in a study of molecular identifiers for immune sequencing clone quantification. TCRdb independently ran MiXCR on the PCR reads; one entry per CDR3 protein. The sample holds under 650,000 distinct CDR3 sequences, just under 20% seen once. The specimen sequenced was naive CD8+ T cells from blood, with Jurkat cell RNA spiked in. As for subset: FACS-sorted CD8+CD4-CCR7+CD45RA+ naive T cells. All receptors come from a human donor in good health. Some libraries in this study had Jurkat cell RNA spiked in.

About this clonotype: One base away lies a much larger clone, so this may be a sequencing read error. This chain connects TRBV27 to TRBJ2-5; 7 bases fit TRBD2. This CDR3 is built from 17 residues. CDR1 and CDR2 from the germline V gene are MNHEY and SMNVEV (reference sequence). J was trimmed by 1 base and V by 2 bases; bases with no gene match: 10. This CDR3 is CASSLIGLEPLQETQYF. The CDR3 DNA reads as TGTGCCAGCAGTTTAATTGGACTAGAGCCTCTCCAAGAGACCCAGTACTTC.

This clonotype has only a few counts. This chain connects TRBV9 to TRBJ2-1, with 11 bases fitting TRBD2. This CDR3 spans 18 amino acids. The V gene's germline CDR1 is SGDLS and CDR2 YYNGEE. Trimming removed 4 bases from V and 0 bases from J; junction bases left unmatched: 9. CDR3 in amino acids: CASSPRTSGPASYNEQFF. CDR3 nucleotides: TGTGCCAGCAGCCCCCGGACTAGCGGGCCGGCCTCCTACAATGAGCAGTTCTTC.

The sample holds many counts of this clonotype. The rearrangement links TRBV7-7 to TRBJ2-2; 10 nucleotides align to TRBD1. This CDR3 comprises 19 residues. Unmatched junction bases numbered 18, after V lost 6 bases and J lost 5 bases. Germline V lookup: CDR1 SSHAT, CDR2 FNYEAQ (reference sequence). The CDR3 here is CASSPLRGTGVKQTGELFF. CDR3 nucleotides: TGTGCCAGCAGTCCTCTTCGCGGGACAGGGGTGAAACAGACCGGGGAGCTGTTTTTT.

This clonotype has ten or more counts. This rearrangement joins TRBV29-1 to TRBJ2-7; 8 nucleotides line up with TRBD1. CDR1 is SQVTM and CDR2 is ANQGSEA in the germline V gene. CDR3 length: 13 amino acids. The junction had 8 bases not matched to a gene; V was cut back by 6 bases and J by 4 bases. The CDR3 DNA sequence: TGCAGCGTCCAAGGACAGGGCAAGTACGAGCAGTACTTC. It is translated as CSVQGQGKYEQYF.

V usage is TRBV5-6 and J usage is TRBJ2-7; TRBD1 matches at 7 bases. Germline V gene data show CDR1 as SGHDT and CDR2 as YYEEEE. Germline trimming cut 7 bases from V and 0 bases from J; bases unmatched to any gene: 7. The length of the CDR3 is 14 residues. The CDR3 loop reads CASGLGTVSYEQYF. CDR3 sequence (DNA): TGTGCCAGCGGCCTCGGGACAGTCTCCTACGAGCAGTACTTC.

This clonotype was detected many times. This sequence joins TRBV6-6 and TRBJ1-1; D perhaps matches TRBD1 (6 bases). Germline CDR1 MNHNY, CDR2 SVGAGI (reference sequence). The CDR3 loop spans 15 amino acids. The V end lost 7 bases, the J end lost 1 base, and 16 bases lay between the germline ends. This chain's CDR3 is CASNLQTGGNTEAFF. The CDR3 DNA reads as TGTGCCAGCAACCTACAGACAGGCGGGAACACTGAAGCTTTCTTT.

At least ten counts were recorded for this clonotype. This chain uses TRBV18 with TRBJ2-3, with 7 bases aligning to TRBD1. There are 14 residues in the CDR3. The trim removed 3 bases at V and 6 bases at J, leaving 6 bases unmatched. The germline gives CDR1 KGHSH, CDR2 LQKENI. In nucleotides, the CDR3 is TGTGCCAGCTCACCCCAAGACAGGGTGGATACGCAGTATTTT. It is translated as CASSPQDRVDTQYF.

This clonotype has just a few counts. This chain connects TRBV4-1 to TRBJ1-6, with D perhaps matching TRBD1 (5 bases). Germline CDR1 reads MGHRA; CDR2 reads YSYEKL. The V end was cut by 2 bases, the J end by 5 bases, with 7 bases between. The CDR3 is made up of 14 amino acids. CDR3 residues: CASSQPGDNSPLHF. The CDR3 region has the DNA TGCGCCAGCAGCCAACCGGGGGATAATTCACCCCTCCACTTT.

This clonotype was detected ten times or more. This chain joins TRBV2 and TRBJ2-2, with D perhaps TRBD1 or TRBD2 (5 bases each). V gave up 10 bases and J gave up 7 bases, with 19 bases separating them. Germline assignment: CDR1 SNHLY and CDR2 FYNNEI. The CDR3 has 14 amino acids. CDR3 in DNA: TGTGCCACCAACTCGGGGCAGGACCGCGGGGAGCTGTTTTTT. Amino acid sequence: CATNSGQDRGELFF.

The CDR3 bases are TGTGCCAGCAGCTCTTCGACATTGGGGCACTATGGCTACACCTTC. It specifies CASSSSTLGHYGYTF. The chain has TRBV7-9 and TRBJ1-2, with D perhaps TRBD1 (5 bases). Germline CDR1 reads SEHNR; CDR2 reads FQNEAQ (reference sequence). V was shortened by 4 bases and J by 3 bases, with 15 bases between the two germline ends. CDR3 size: 15 residues.

In this sample, this clonotype turned up many times. The chain links TRBV6-5 to TRBJ1-2; no clear D. The CDR3 runs 12 residues. The V end lost 5 bases, the J end lost 4 bases, and 8 bases lay between the germline ends. Germline CDR1 MNHEY, CDR2 SVGAGI. CDR3: CASSPNGYGYTF. The CDR3 nucleotides are TGTGCCAGCAGTCCAAACGGCTATGGCTACACCTTC.